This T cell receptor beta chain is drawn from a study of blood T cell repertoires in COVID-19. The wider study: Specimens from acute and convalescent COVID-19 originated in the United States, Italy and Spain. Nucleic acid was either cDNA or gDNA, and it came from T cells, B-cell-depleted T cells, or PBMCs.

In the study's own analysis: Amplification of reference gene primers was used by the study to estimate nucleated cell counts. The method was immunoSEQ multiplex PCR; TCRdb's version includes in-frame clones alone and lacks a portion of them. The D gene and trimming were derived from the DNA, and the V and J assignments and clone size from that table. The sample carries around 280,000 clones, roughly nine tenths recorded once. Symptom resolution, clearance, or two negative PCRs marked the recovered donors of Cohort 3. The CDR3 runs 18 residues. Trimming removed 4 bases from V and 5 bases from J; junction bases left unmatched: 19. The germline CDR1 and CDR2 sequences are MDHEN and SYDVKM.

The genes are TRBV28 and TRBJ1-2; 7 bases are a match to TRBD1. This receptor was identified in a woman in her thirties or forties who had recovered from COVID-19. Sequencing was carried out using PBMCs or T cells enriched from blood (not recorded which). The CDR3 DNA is TGTGCCAGCAGTTCCCAATGGGTGAATTTGGGACAGTCTTATGGCTACACCTTC. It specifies CASSSQWVNLGQSYGYTF.